The sequence of this T cell receptor (beta chain) was determined in a study of breast tumors, draining lymph nodes, adjacent tissues. Broader study findings: The data were judged consistent with most tumor T cells coming from lymph node and expanding in tumor. The lymph node origin of tumor T cells was framed as consistent with a hypothesis, not demonstrated. Tumor TCR diversity was below lymph nodes but above nontumor tissue.

The V and J ends lost 3 bases and 14 bases respectively, with 11 bases between them. CDR3 length: 11 amino acids. The V gene's germline CDR1 is DFQATT and CDR2 SNEGSKA (reference sequence). Concerning this clonotype itself: Its antigen is currently unknown.

TCRdb reprocessed the multiplex PCR reads with MiXCR, giving one entry per CDR3 protein. This sample has over 200,000 distinct CDR3 sequences, with around 32% found just once. Axillary draining lymph nodes of breast cancer patients supplied the node samples. The specimen sequenced was axillary lymph node tissue. This clonotype was obtained from a female donor with breast cancer. Some clones in this sample may be carry-over from other donors' samples. V and J are TRBV20-1 and TRBJ1-6; D ambiguous. The CDR3 spells CSARGRASLHF. The CDR3 DNA is TGCAGTGCTAGGGGTAGGGCCTCCCTCCACTTT.